A single sample gave rise to the 21 T cell receptor beta chains below, sequenced in a study of cytotoxic CD8 clonotypes in ibrutinib-treated CLL. The method was immunoSEQ multiplex PCR; TCRdb's version includes in-frame clones alone and lacks a portion of them. Of over 110,000 clones listed, approximately 90% are singletons. The source was PBMCs, collected after 12 months of ibrutinib treatment. Every receptor here comes from a human donor with chronic lymphocytic leukemia.

This clone was observed a single time. The chain employs TRBV6-5 and TRBJ1-5, with no clear D. Trimming pared 0 bases from V and 2 bases from J, leaving 5 bases between. CDR1 MNHEY and CDR2 SVGAGI come from the germline V gene. The CDR3 consists of 14 residues. The CDR3, as DNA: TGTGCCAGCAGTTACTCGTGGGGCAATCAGCCCCAGCATTTT. Its protein is CASSYSWGNQPQHF.

The rearrangement uses TRBV5-1 and TRBJ2-7; D gene unclear. V lost 5 bases and J 5 bases, leaving 14 bases between the germline ends. CDR1 and CDR2 (germline): SGHRS, YFSETQ. This CDR3 contains 13 residues. The DNA for the CDR3 is TGCGCCAGCAGACCCTCGATATTTCACGAGCAGTACTTC. The encoded protein is CASRPSIFHEQYF.

The V and J genes are TRBV13 and TRBJ2-1; tentative D call: TRBD1 (6 bases). V dropped 2 bases and J dropped 8 bases, with 22 bases sitting between them. Per the germline V gene, CDR1 is PRHDT and CDR2 is FYEKMQ (reference sequence). The CDR3 spans 17 residues. In DNA form, the CDR3 reads TGTGCCAGCAGCTTAAGAAGTAAGGTAGGGCCAGGGGATGAGCAGTTCTTC. Residues: CASSLRSKVGPGDEQFF.

This chain connects TRBV7-2 to TRBJ1-2; D is unclear. CDR3 length equals 14 residues. V was pared by 0 bases and J by 6 bases, with 11 bases between. Per germline, CDR1 SGHTA and CDR2 FQGNSA. The CDR3 reads CASSLARTANGYTF. The DNA for the CDR3 is TGTGCCAGCAGCTTAGCGCGAACGGCCAATGGCTACACCTTC.

The rearrangement joins TRBV28 to TRBJ2-6; TRBD2 might be the D (5 bases). V was shortened by 2 bases and J by 2 bases, with 16 bases between the two germline ends. Germline lookup yields CDR1 MDHEN and CDR2 SYDVKM. This CDR3 has 18 residues. CDR3 sequence: CASSLIRSGSAGANVLTF. The CDR3 DNA is TGTGCCAGCAGTTTAATAAGGTCGGGGTCCGCTGGGGCCAACGTCCTGACTTTC.

The sample holds one count of this clone. The V gene is TRBV18, the J gene TRBJ2-7, with TRBD1 as a possible D gene (6 bases). V was pared by 0 bases and J by 7 bases, with 25 bases between. From germline, CDR1 is KGHSH and CDR2 LQKENI. This CDR3 comprises 18 residues. In DNA form, the CDR3 reads TGTGCCAGCTCACCACCGAATTTTAGGGCAGGGAAAGGGACAGAGCAGTACTTC. It is translated as CASSPPNFRAGKGTEQYF.

The V call is TRBV6-5, the J call TRBJ1-2, with 7 bases fitting TRBD1. V lost 2 bases and J lost 5; bases outside the gene matches: 2. In germline, CDR1 is MNHEY, CDR2 SVGAGI. This CDR3 is 13 amino acids long. The CDR3 nucleotides read TGTGCCAGCAGTTACACAGGGGAATATGGCTACACCTTC. Amino acids: CASSYTGEYGYTF.

The chain uses TRBV5-4 and TRBJ2-3, with 7 bases that match TRBD2. From germline, CDR1 is SGHNT and CDR2 YYREEE (reference sequence). Trimming removed 2 bases from V and 3 bases from J; junction bases left unmatched: 9. The CDR3 is 16 amino acids. CDR3 DNA: TGTGCCAGCAGCTTCGGAGGGAGGGCCCGTACAGATACGCAGTATTTT. It codes for CASSFGGRARTDTQYF.

The chain couples TRBV5-5 to TRBJ1-5; TRBD1 matches at 7 bases. V shed 4 bases, J shed 1 base, and the junction held 8 bases outside the gene matches. The germline V gene encodes CDR1 SGHKS and CDR2 YYEKEE (reference sequence). CDR3 length: 16 amino acids. The CDR3 spells CASSRLGTESNQPQHF. The CDR3 DNA is TGTGCCAGCAGCCGACTCGGGACAGAGAGCAATCAGCCCCAGCATTTT.

The chain has TRBV7-9 and TRBJ2-7; TRBD2 is a possible D gene (6 bases). V lost 4 bases and J lost 3, with 19 bases in between. Germline-derived CDR1 and CDR2 are SEHNR and FQNEAQ (reference sequence). The length of the CDR3 is 16 residues. In nucleotides, the CDR3 is TGTGCCAGCAGCTCCCCTCGCGGGGCTAGCGACTACGAGCAGTACTTC. Encoded protein: CASSSPRGASDYEQYF.

This rearrangement joins TRBV12-5 to TRBJ2-5; no reliable D call. V lost 4 bases, J lost 5 bases, and 11 bases lay in between. Germline CDR1 is LGHNT and CDR2 is FRNRAP. The CDR3 extends over 13 amino acids. The CDR3: CASGSPGSETQYF. In nucleotides, the CDR3 is TGTGCTAGTGGTTCCCCGGGTTCGGAGACCCAGTACTTC. Using reference TRBV12-5 and TRBJ2-5 for the parts outside the CDR3, the full variable domain is DARVTQTPRHKVTEMGQEVTMRCQPILGHNTVFWYRQTMMQGLELLAYFRNRAPLDDSGMPKDRFSAEMPDATLATLKIQPSEPRDSAVYFCASGSPGSETQYFGPGTRLLVL.

The rearrangement joins TRBV7-9 to TRBJ2-2; 9 bases fit TRBD2. Germline values: CDR1 SEHNR, CDR2 FQNEAQ (reference sequence). CDR3 length: 15 amino acids. V gave up 5 bases and J gave up 6 bases; unmatched junction bases: 7. The CDR3 DNA sequence: TGTGCCAGCAGCCCCGGGACTAGCCGCTCCGGGGAGCTGTTTTTT. The encoded protein is CASSPGTSRSGELFF.

V gene TRBV7-2 combines with J gene TRBJ2-1; TRBD2 matches at 7 bases. CDR1 and CDR2 from the germline V gene are SGHTA and FQGNSA. Trimming took 5 bases from V and 9 from J; bases not matched to a gene: 1. The CDR3 consists of 11 residues. The CDR3 sequence: CASSGGGEQFF. The CDR3, as DNA: TGTGCCAGCAGCGGGGGGGGTGAGCAGTTCTTC.

This chain uses TRBV21-1 with TRBJ2-2. TRBV21-1 is noted as a pseudogene. CDR3 length: 14 residues. CDR3 region: CASSKWPATGELFF. The CDR3 bases are TGTGCCAGCAGCAAATGGCCAGCCACCGGGGAGCTGTTTTTT.

This chain connects TRBV5-4 to TRBJ2-2, with 7 bases that match TRBD1. The V gene end was trimmed by 1 base and the J gene end by 8 bases; junction bases not matched to a gene: 2. The CDR3 length is 13 residues. Germline V gene data show CDR1 as SGHNT and CDR2 as YYREEE (reference sequence). The CDR3: CASSLNRGGELFF. CDR3 DNA sequence: TGTGCCAGCAGCTTGAACAGGGGTGGGGAGCTGTTTTTT.

This rearrangement joins TRBV19 to TRBJ2-4; D unresolved. The germline V gene encodes CDR1 LNHDA and CDR2 SQIVND (reference sequence). V lost 5 bases and J lost 1, with 9 bases in between. This CDR3 region has 14 residues. CDR3 protein: CASSSLGAKNIQYF. Written as DNA, the CDR3 is TGTGCCAGTAGTTCGTTGGGGGCCAAAAACATTCAGTACTTC.

CDR3 sequence: CASSLDYPGTYEQYF. CDR3 nucleotides: TGTGCCAGCAGTTTGGATTATCCCGGAACCTACGAGCAGTACTTC. V is TRBV27 and J is TRBJ2-7; D unclear. The CDR3 length is 15 residues. The V gene lost 3 bases and the J gene lost 2 bases, with 14 bases spanning the gap. CDR1 and CDR2 (germline): MNHEY, SMNVEV (reference sequence).

This chain joins TRBV14 and TRBJ2-1; D may correspond to TRBD1 or TRBD2 (6 bases each). V gave up 2 bases and J gave up 1 base, with 15 bases separating them. CDR3 length equals 17 residues. Germline CDR1 SGHDN, CDR2 FVKESK. In nucleotides, the CDR3 is TGTGCCAGCAGCCAAACTGGGGGGCGTAGATCCTACAATGAGCAGTTCTTC. Its translation: CASSQTGGRRSYNEQFF.

The J gene is TRBJ2-7, the V gene TRBV10-3; a weak D match, TRBD1 (5 bases). Germline V gene lookup returns CDR1 ENHRY and CDR2 SYGVKD. The CDR3 consists of 14 residues. The ends were cut back, 3 bases at V and 1 base at J, with 10 bases in the middle. The CDR3 spells CAISDSGISYEQYF. The CDR3 DNA reads as TGTGCCATCAGTGATTCAGGGATATCCTACGAGCAGTACTTC.

The chain is built from TRBV5-1 and TRBJ2-1; 8 nucleotides align to TRBD2. Germline lookup yields CDR1 SGHRS and CDR2 YFSETQ. Trimming at V came to 3 bases and at J to 8 bases, leaving 4 bases not matched to a gene. There are 13 residues in the CDR3. CDR3 bases: TGCGCCAGCAGCTCAAGCGGGAGCTATGAGCAGTTCTTC. Its translation is CASSSSGSYEQFF.

The chain links TRBV19 to TRBJ1-4, with 8 bases aligning to TRBD1. After removal of 3 bases from V and 5 bases from J, the junction contained 8 bases not matched to a gene. The CDR3 extends over 16 amino acids. The germline V gene encodes CDR1 LNHDA and CDR2 SQIVND (reference sequence). CDR3 residues: CASSIDRGGENEKLFF. CDR3 bases: TGTGCCAGTAGTATTGACAGGGGTGGCGAGAATGAAAAACTGTTTTTT.